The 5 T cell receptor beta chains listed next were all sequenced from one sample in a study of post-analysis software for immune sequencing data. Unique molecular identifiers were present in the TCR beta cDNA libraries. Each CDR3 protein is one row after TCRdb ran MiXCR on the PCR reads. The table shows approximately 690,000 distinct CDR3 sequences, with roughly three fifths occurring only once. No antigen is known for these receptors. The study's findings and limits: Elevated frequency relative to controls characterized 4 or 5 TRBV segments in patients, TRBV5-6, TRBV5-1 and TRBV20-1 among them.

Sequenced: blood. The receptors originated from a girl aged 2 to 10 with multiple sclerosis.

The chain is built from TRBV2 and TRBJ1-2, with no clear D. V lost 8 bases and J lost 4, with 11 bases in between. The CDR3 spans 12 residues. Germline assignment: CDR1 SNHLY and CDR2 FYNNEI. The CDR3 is CASGVPSYGYTF. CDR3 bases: TGTGCCAGCGGGGTACCGAGCTATGGCTACACCTTC.

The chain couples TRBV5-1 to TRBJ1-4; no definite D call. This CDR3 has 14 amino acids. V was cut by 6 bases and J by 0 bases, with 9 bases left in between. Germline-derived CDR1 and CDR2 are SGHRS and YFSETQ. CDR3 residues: CASTPGTTNEKLFF. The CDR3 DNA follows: TGCGCCAGCACACCGGGCACAACTAATGAAAAACTGTTTTTT. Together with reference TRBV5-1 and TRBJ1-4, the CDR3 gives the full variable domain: KAGVTQTPRYLIKTRGQQVTLSCSPISGHRSVSWYQQTPGQGLQFLFEYFSETQRNKGNFPGRFSGRQFSNSRSEMNVSTLELGDSALYLCASTPGTTNEKLFFGSGTQLSVL.

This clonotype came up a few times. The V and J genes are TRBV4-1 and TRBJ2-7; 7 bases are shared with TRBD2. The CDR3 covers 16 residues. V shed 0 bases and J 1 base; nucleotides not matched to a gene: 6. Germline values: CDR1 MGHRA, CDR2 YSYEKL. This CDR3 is CASSQDGSGFSYEQYF. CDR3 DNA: TGCGCCAGCAGCCAAGATGGTAGCGGGTTTTCCTACGAGCAGTACTTC.

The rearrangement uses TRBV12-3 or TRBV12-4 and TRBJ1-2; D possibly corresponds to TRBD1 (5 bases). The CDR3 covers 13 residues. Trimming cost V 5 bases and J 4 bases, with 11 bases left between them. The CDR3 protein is CASSTRQCYGYTF. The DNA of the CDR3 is TGTGCCAGCAGTACACGACAGTGCTATGGCTACACCTTC.

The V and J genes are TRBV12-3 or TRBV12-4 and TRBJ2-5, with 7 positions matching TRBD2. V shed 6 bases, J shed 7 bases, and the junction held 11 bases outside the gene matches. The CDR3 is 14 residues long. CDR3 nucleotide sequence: TGTGCCAGCAGCCACCCTAGAAAGCGGGGGACCCAGTACTTC. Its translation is CASSHPRKRGTQYF.